This T cell receptor beta chain was captured by sequencing in a study of T cell repertoires in cytomegalovirus infection. The wider study: Public signatures in TCR beta pointed to CMV infection and matching HLA type.

TCRdb ran MiXCR on the reads and lists one entry per CDR3 protein. The sample consists of 50,000 or so distinct CDR3 sequences, roughly 19% of them appearing once. This clonotype was picked up a small number of times. Its antigen is not identified. Points from the study as a whole: Dominating the ex vivo response were HLA-C-restricted CMV-specific TCR beta clonotypes. Identification of carriers of CMV plus the relevant HLA was achieved through cumulative public TCR beta family frequency.

The receptor comes from a human donor in good health (CMV status not recorded). Some clones in this sample may be carry-over from other donors' samples. The sample consisted of CD8+ T cells from cultured PBMCs, taken from culture after CMV antigen stimulation.

In DNA, the CDR3 is TGTGCCAGCAGTTTCGCGGCAGACTACGAGCAGTACTTC. Residues: CASSFAADYEQYF. The chain recombines TRBV27 with TRBJ2-7; D is uncertain. This CDR3 has 13 amino acids. With 3 bases removed from V and 3 bases from J, the gap between germline ends came to 9 bases. CDR1 is MNHEY, CDR2 SMNVEV, per germline (reference sequence).